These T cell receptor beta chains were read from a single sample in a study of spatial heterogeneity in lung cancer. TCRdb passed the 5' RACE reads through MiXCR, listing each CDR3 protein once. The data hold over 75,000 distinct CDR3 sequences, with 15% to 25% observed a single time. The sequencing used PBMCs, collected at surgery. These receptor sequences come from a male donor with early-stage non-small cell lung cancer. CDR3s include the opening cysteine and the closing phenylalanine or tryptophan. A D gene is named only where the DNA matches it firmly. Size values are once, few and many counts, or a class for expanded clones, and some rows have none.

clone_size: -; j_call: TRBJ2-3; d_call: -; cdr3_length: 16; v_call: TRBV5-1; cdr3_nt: TGCGCCAGCAGCTTGGTAGAGGGAGGAAACACAGATACGCAGTATTTT; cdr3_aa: CASSLVEGGNTDTQYF
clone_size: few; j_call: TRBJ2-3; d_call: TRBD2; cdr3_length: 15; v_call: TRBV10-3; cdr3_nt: TGTGCCACCGCGGCGGGAGCGGGGGGCACAGATACGCAGTATTTT; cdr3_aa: CATAAGAGGTDTQYF
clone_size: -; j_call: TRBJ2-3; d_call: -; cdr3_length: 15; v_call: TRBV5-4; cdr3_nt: TGTGCCAGCAGCTTGGCCGGGACCCAAGGGGGTACGCAGTATTTT; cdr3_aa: CASSLAGTQGGTQYF
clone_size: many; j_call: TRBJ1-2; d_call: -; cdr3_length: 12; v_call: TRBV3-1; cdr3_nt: TGTGCCAGCAGCTTAGCAAACTATGGCTACACCTTC; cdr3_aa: CASSLANYGYTF
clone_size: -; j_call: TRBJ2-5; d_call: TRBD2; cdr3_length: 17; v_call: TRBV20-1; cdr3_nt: TGCAGTGCTAGAGATCCGGCTGTGGCGGGGGTGGAAGAGACCCAGTACTTC; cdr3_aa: CSARDPAVAGVEETQYF
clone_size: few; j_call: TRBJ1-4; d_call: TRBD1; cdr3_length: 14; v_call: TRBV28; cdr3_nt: TGTGCCAGCACCAGGGACAGGGGGAATGAAAAACTGTTTTTT; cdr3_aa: CASTRDRGNEKLFF
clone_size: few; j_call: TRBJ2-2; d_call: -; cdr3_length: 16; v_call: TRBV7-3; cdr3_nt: TGTGCCAGCAGCCTACCCGGGACCACGAACACCGGGGAGCTGTTTTTT; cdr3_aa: CASSLPGTTNTGELFF
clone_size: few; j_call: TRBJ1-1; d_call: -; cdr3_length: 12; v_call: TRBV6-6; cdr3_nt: TGTGCCAGCAGCCTACTCGGCCGTGAAGCTTTCTTT; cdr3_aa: CASSLLGREAFF
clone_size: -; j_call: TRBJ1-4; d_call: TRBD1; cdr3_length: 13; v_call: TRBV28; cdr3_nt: TGTGCCACCCTGACAGGGGTGAATGAAAAACTGTTTTTT; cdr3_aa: CATLTGVNEKLFF
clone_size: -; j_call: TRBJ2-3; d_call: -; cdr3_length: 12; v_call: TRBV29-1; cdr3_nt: TGCAGCTCACTTCCAGGCACAGATACGCAGTATTTT; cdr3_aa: CSSLPGTDTQYF
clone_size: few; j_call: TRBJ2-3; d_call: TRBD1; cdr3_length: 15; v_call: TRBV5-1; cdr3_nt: TGCGCCAGCAGCGATGGACAGGCCACCACAGATACGCAGTATTTT; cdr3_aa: CASSDGQATTDTQYF
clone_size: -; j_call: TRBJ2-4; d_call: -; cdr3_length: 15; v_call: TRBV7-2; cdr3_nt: TGTGCCAGCACCCCGGACCCCGCGACCAAAAACATTCAGTACTTC; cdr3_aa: CASTPDPATKNIQYF
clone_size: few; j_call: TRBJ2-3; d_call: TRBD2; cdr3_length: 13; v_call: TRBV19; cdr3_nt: TGTGCCAGCGCAGCGGGAGGCACAGATACGCAGTATTTT; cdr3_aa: CASAAGGTDTQYF
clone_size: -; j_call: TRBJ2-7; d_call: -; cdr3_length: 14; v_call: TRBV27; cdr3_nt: TGTGCCAGCAGTCCGCGGACTAATAGGTACGAGCAGTACTTC; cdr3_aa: CASSPRTNRYEQYF
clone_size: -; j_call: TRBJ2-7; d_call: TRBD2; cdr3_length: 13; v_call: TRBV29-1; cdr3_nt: TGCAGCGTTGCTGGCGGGGGGGACTACGAGCAGTACTTC; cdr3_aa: CSVAGGGDYEQYF
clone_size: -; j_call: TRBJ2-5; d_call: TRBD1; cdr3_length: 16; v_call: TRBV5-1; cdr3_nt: TGCGCCAGCAGCTGGGCCACCCGGACAGGACAAGAGACCCAGTACTTC; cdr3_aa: CASSWATRTGQETQYF
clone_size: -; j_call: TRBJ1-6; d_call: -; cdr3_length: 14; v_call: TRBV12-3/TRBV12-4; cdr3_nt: TGTGCCAGCAGCTCTTCAGGGAATAATTCACCCCTCCACTTT; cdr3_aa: CASSSSGNNSPLHF
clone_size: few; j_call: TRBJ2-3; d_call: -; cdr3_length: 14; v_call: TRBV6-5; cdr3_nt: TGTGCCAGCAGTTACTCCTCGACGGGGGATGAGCAGTATTTT; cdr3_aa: CASSYSSTGDEQYF
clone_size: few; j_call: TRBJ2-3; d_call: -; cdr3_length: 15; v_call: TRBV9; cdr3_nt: TGTGCCAGCAGCGCACTCGCATATAGCACAGATACGCAGTATTTT; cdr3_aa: CASSALAYSTDTQYF
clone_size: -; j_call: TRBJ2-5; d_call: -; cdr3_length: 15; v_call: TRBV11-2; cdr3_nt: TGTGCCAGCAGCTTAGGGACACTTACCGAAGAGACCCAGTACTTC; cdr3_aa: CASSLGTLTEETQYF
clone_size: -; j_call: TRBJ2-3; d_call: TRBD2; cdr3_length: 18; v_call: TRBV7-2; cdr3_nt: TGTGCCAGCAGCCGCATTGGGGGTAGCGGGGCGAGCACAGATACGCAGTATTTT; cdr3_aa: CASSRIGGSGASTDTQYF
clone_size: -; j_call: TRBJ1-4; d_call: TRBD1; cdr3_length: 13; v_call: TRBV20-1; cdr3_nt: TGCAGCACTGCCGGGACAGCTAATGAAAAACTGTTTTTT; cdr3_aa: CSTAGTANEKLFF
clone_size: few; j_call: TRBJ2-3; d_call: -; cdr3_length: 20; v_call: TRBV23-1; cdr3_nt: TGCGCCAGCAGTCCGACTGATCCGGGCCAGCAACTAGCTGGCACAGATACGCAGTATTTT; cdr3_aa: CASSPTDPGQQLAGTDTQYF
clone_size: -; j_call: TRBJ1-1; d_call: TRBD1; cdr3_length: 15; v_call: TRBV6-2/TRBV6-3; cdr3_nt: TGTGCCAGCAGTTTTACTCGGACAGGGAACACTGAAGCTTTCTTT; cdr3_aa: CASSFTRTGNTEAFF
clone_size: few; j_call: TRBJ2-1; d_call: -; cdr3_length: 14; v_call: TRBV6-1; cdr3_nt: TGTGCCAGCAGGCAGGGGGCGGGGGTCAATGAGCAGTTCTTC; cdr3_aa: CASRQGAGVNEQFF
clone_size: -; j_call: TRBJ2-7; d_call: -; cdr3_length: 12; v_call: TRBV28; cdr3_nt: TGTGCCAGCAGTTCCCAGCGGCAGGGTGGGTACTTC; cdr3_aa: CASSSQRQGGYF
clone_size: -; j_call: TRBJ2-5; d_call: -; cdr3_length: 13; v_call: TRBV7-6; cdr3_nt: TGTGCCAGCAGCCGCTCTAGCGAAGAGACCCAGTACTTC; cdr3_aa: CASSRSSEETQYF